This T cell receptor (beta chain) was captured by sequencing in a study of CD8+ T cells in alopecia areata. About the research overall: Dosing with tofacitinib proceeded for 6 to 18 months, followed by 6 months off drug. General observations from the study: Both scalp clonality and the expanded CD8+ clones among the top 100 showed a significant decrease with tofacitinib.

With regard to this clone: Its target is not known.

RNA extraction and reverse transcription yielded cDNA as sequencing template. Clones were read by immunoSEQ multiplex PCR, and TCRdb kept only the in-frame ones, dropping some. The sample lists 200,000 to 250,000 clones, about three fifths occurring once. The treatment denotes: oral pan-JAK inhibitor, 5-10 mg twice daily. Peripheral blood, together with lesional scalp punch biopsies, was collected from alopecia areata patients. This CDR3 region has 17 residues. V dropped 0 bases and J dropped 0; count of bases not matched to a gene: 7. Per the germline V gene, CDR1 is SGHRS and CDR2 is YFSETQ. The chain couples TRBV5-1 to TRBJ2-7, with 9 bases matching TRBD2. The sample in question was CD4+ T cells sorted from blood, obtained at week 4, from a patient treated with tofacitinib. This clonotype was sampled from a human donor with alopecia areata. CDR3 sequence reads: CASSLASSGAHSYEQYF. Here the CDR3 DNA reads TGCGCCAGCAGCTTGGCGTCTAGCGGGGCCCACTCCTACGAGCAGTACTTC.